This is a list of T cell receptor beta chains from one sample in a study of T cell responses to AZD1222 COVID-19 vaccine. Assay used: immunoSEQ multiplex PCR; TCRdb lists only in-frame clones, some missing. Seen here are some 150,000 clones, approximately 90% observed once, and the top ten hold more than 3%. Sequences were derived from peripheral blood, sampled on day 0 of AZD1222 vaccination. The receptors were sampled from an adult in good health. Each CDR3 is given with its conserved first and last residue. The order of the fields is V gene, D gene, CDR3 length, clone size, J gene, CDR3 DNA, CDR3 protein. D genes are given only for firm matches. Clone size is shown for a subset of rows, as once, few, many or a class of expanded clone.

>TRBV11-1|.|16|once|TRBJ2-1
TGTGCCAGCAGCTTCGAAGGGGCGGGTCTTCAGAATGAGCAGTTCTTC
CASSFEGAGLQNEQFF
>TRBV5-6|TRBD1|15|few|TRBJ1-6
TGTGCCAGCAGCTACCGGGACAGGGTTTATTCACCCCTCCACTTT
CASSYRDRVYSPLHF
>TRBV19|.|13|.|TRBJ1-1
TGTGCCAGTAGTGACCCACAGGGAACTGAAGCTTTCTTT
CASSDPQGTEAFF
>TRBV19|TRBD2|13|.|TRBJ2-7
TGTGCCAGTAGTTCGGGAGGGCCTTACGAGCAGTACTTC
CASSSGGPYEQYF
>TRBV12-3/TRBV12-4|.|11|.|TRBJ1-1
TGTGCCAGCGGGAGGGGCAACGAAGCTTTCTTT
CASGRGNEAFF
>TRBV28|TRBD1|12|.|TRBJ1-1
TGTGCCAGTAGGACAGGGAGGGTTCTGGCTTTCTTT
CASRTGRVLAFF
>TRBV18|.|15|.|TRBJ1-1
TGTACCAGCTCACTTAACAGGTTGGAGAACACTGAAGCTTTCTTT
CTSSLNRLENTEAFF
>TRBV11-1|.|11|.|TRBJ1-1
TGTGCCAGCAGCTCAAGTGCTGAAGCTTTCTTT
CASSSSAEAFF
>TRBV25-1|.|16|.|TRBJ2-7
TGTGCCAGCTTGAACATATGGGGGACATACTCCTACGAGCAGTACTTC
CASLNIWGTYSYEQYF
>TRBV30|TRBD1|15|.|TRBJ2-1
TGTGCCTGGAGTAAAGGGGTCAGGGGGCGAAATGAGCAGTTCTTC
CAWSKGVRGRNEQFF
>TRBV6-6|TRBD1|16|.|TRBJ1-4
TGTGCCAGCAGTTACTCGAAGCAGGGGGCTAATGAAAAACTGTTTTTT
CASSYSKQGANEKLFF
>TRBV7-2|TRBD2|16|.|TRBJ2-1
TGTGCCAGCAGCGCACGACTAGCGGGGCTATACAATGAGCAGTTCTTC
CASSARLAGLYNEQFF
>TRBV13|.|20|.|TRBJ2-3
TGTGCCAGCAGCTTAGAAGTGGGGACGGGACTTCTATCTAGCACAGATACGCAGTATTTT
CASSLEVGTGLLSSTDTQYF
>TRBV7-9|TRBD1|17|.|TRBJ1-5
TGTGCCAGCAGCCCAGGGAATCAGGGACAGGAGAATCAGCCCCAGCATTTT
CASSPGNQGQENQPQHF
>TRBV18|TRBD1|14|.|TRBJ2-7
TGTGCCAGCTCACCAGGACAGGGGCTCTACGAGCAGTACTTC
CASSPGQGLYEQYF
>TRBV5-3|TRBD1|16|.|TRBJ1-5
TGTGCCAGAAGCTATTGGGACAGGGAGCCGAATCAGCCCCAGCATTTT
CARSYWDREPNQPQHF
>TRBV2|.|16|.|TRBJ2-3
TGTGCCAGCAGTGAACAATTGGGGCGGCGGGGAGATACGCAGTATTTT
CASSEQLGRRGDTQYF
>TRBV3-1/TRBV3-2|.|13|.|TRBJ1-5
TGTGCCAGCAGCCAAGTCGGGAATCAGCCCCAGCATTTT
CASSQVGNQPQHF